Below are 12 T cell receptor beta chains sequenced from a single sample in a study of tissue T cells after allogeneic stem cell transplantation. TCRdb's copy holds only in-frame clones and misses some; the assay was immunoSEQ multiplex PCR. The sample yields about 1,300 clones, 58% seen once. Described time point: mouse harvest day 7 after allogeneic transplant. Tail vein injection delivered 10^7 T-cell-depleted bone marrow cells and 10^6 splenic CD5+ T cells. The source material was liver tissue. The source is a female BALB/c mouse given C57BL/6 T cells with graft-versus-host disease after an allogeneic hematopoietic cell transplant.

Regarding this clone: Genes here carry mouse names. Sequencing ends 1 residue short of the CDR3 end; the germline J gene provides the rest. The genes are TRBV13-1 and TRBJ1-1, with D perhaps matching TRBD1 (6 bases). The CDR3 loop spans 14 amino acids. Germline V gives CDR1 NSHNY, CDR2 SYGAGN. V was cut by 2 bases and J by 0 bases, with 8 bases left in between. The CDR3 bases that were read are TGTGCCAGCAGTGAGCAGGGGACAAACACAGAAGTCTTC. Amino acid sequence: CASSEQGTNTEVF. The full CDR3 reads CASSEQGTNTEVFF.

A word on this clone: The genes are named according to mouse. The read terminates 1 residue before the CDR3 end, so the remaining end is supplied by the germline J gene. The chain joins TRBV1 to TRBJ2-1; 7 nucleotides agree with TRBD1. From germline, CDR1 is NSQYPW and CDR2 LRSPGD (reference sequence). V trimming: 4 bases; J trimming: 6 bases; junction bases outside the gene matches: 3. This CDR3 is 13 amino acids long. The sequenced part of the CDR3 DNA is TGCACCTGCAGTGTAGGGACAGTTGCTGAGCAGTTC. Translating it yields CTCSVGTVAEQF. The CDR3 in its entirety is CTCSVGTVAEQFF.

The count of this clone is one. A read error may account for a junction end that differs from germline. Each gene name is a mouse one. The read terminates 1 residue before the CDR3 end, so the remaining end is supplied by the germline J gene. The chain combines TRBV31 with TRBJ2-5; 13 bases align to TRBD2. Germline CDR1 is GKSSPN and CDR2 is SITVG. The CDR3 sequence is 15 residues long. Partial CDR3 DNA: TGTGCCTGGAGTCGGGACTGGGGGGGGGAAGACCCCCAGTAC. Its protein is CAWSRDWGGEDPQY. The entire CDR3 protein reads CAWSRDWGGEDPQYF.

A note on this clone: Gene names denote mouse genes. With the read ending 1 residue before the CDR3 end, the germline J gene is used to fill in that end. J is TRBJ1-4 and V is TRBV1; D is uncertain. This CDR3 has 14 amino acids. V was shortened by 1 base and J by 0 bases, with 3 bases between the two germline ends. Germline V gene sequence: CDR1 NSQYPW, CDR2 LRSPGD (reference sequence). The CDR3 bases that were read are TGCACCTGCAGTGCAGGGGTTTCCAACGAAAGATTATTT. This sequence encodes CTCSAGVSNERLF. The complete CDR3 reads CTCSAGVSNERLFF.

To note about this clone: Gene names and germline refer to mouse. The observed sequence ends 1 residue before the CDR3 terminus, with the missing tail filled in from the germline J gene. The chain recombines TRBV16 with TRBJ1-1, with D uncertain. V was cut by 1 base and J by 4 bases, with 4 bases left in between. Germline assignment: CDR1 SGHSA and CDR2 FRNQAP. The CDR3 spans 12 residues. The CDR3 region is CASSLASTEVFF. The sequenced part of the CDR3 DNA is TGTGCAAGCAGCTTAGCCAGCACAGAAGTCTTC.

Details on this clone: Gene names and germline refer to mouse. With the read ending 1 residue before the CDR3 end, the germline J gene is used to fill in that end. This sequence joins TRBV13-2 and TRBJ2-4, with D perhaps assigned TRBD1 or TRBD2 (5 bases each). Germline V gene lookup returns CDR1 NNHNN and CDR2 SYGAGS (reference sequence). V lost 6 bases and J lost 0, with 14 bases in between. CDR3 size: 15 residues. The CDR3 reads CASAPGPSSQNTLYF. The covered CDR3 bases are TGTGCCAGCGCCCCGGGACCCTCTAGTCAAAACACCTTGTAC.

In the case of this clone: The gene names here belong to mouse. The read terminates 1 residue before the CDR3 end, so the remaining end is supplied by the germline J gene. V usage is TRBV3 and J usage is TRBJ1-5; D perhaps matches TRBD1 (6 bases). CDR3 length: 14 amino acids. Per the germline V gene, CDR1 is SNHLY and CDR2 is FYNGKV (reference sequence). V was cut by 2 bases and J by 6 bases, with 11 bases left in between. Here the CDR3 reads CASSLTRGGQAPLF. The covered CDR3 bases are TGTGCCAGCAGCTTAACCAGGGGCGGCCAGGCTCCGCTT.

A word on this clone: Genes and germline come from the mouse. The read ends 1 residue before the CDR3 terminus; that terminus is restored from the germline J gene. This chain joins TRBV26 and TRBJ2-5, with TRBD2 matching over 9 bases. Germline V CDR1 and CDR2: KGHPV, FQNQEV (reference sequence). There are 14 residues in the CDR3. V lost 2 bases, J lost 4 bases, and 1 base stayed unmatched. Incomplete CDR3 DNA: TGTGCCAGCAGTCTGCTGGGGGGGGAAGACACCCAGTAC. Amino acid sequence: CASSLLGGEDTQY. The whole CDR3 protein is CASSLLGGEDTQYF.

This clone is termed large. The gene symbols are mouse symbols. The read ends 1 residue shy of where the CDR3 ends; the end is completed using the germline J gene. The chain combines TRBV13-3 with TRBJ2-7; the match to TRBD2 covers 11 bases. V dropped 4 bases and J dropped 5; count of bases not matched to a gene: 2. CDR1 NNHDY and CDR2 SYVADS come from the germline V gene. The CDR3 is 13 residues long. CDR3 sequence reads: CASSRTGGNEQYF. The sequenced CDR3 bases are TGTGCCAGCAGTAGGACTGGGGGGAATGAACAGTAC.

Note on this clone: Mouse names are used for the genes. Sequencing ends 1 residue short of the CDR3 end; the germline J gene provides the rest. The rearrangement joins TRBV1 to TRBJ1-1; tentative D call: TRBD1 (5 bases). V gave up 0 bases and J gave up 0 bases, with 11 bases separating them. Germline V CDR1 and CDR2: NSQYPW, LRSPGD (reference sequence). This CDR3 has 16 residues. The sequenced part of the CDR3 DNA is TGCACCTGCAGTGCAGAAAGACAGCCTGCAAACACAGAAGTCTTC. It yields the protein CTCSAERQPANTEVF. The CDR3 in full is CTCSAERQPANTEVFF.

As regards this clone: Genes and germline are mouse. The read ends 1 residue shy of where the CDR3 ends; the end is completed using the germline J gene. The V call is TRBV21, the J call TRBJ1-3, with a weak D call TRBD1 (6 bases). TRBV21 is given ORF status, its function remaining uncertain. This CDR3 is built from 16 residues. With 4 bases removed from V and 0 bases from J, the gap between germline ends came to 13 bases. CDR3 in amino acids: CASSPSGALSGNTLYF. CDR3 DNA (partial): TGTGCTAGCAGTCCGTCAGGGGCTCTTTCTGGAAATACGCTCTAT.

As for this clone: Genes and germline come from the mouse. The read gets to within 1 residue of the CDR3 end, and the germline J gene fills in the rest. The rearrangement uses TRBV14 and TRBJ1-2; TRBD1 is a possible D gene (6 bases). Germline-derived CDR1 and CDR2 are SGHDT and FRDEAV. The V gene lost 5 bases and the J gene lost 0 bases, with 11 bases spanning the gap. The CDR3 is 14 amino acids. The CDR3 here is CASSLTGANSDYTF. The DNA read from the CDR3 is TGTGCCAGCAGCCTGACAGGAGCAAACTCCGACTACACC.